This T cell receptor beta chain was captured by sequencing in a study of T cell changes during pregnancy in multiple sclerosis. Profiled with immunoSEQ multiplex PCR; TCRdb holds only in-frame clones, not every one. The repertoire has 25,000 to 30,000 clones, approximately 91% of them found once; the top ten carry roughly 0.5%. Germline V gives CDR1 MDHEN, CDR2 SYDVKM. CDR3 length: 15 amino acids. The J segment lost 5 bases and the V segment lost 5 bases, leaving 10 bases of the junction unmatched. The clonotype was recovered from a female donor in good health, enrolled as a control in a pregnancy study. Here the sequenced sample was CD4+ T cells from peripheral blood mononuclear cells, taken in the first trimester of pregnancy. The chain carries TRBV28 and TRBJ2-7, with TRBD1 matching 9 bases. CDR3 residues: CASSRGVQGANEQYF. In DNA form, the CDR3 reads TGTGCCAGCAGTAGGGGGGTACAGGGGGCGAACGAGCAGTACTTC. Filled out from reference TRBV28 and TRBJ2-7, the complete variable domain reads DVKVTQSSRYLVKRTGEKVFLECVQDMDHENMFWYRQDPGLGLRLIYFSYDVKMKEKGDIPEGYSVSREKKERFSLILESASTNQTSMYLCASSRGVQGANEQYFGPGTRLTVT.